The TCR beta chain described here comes from a study of tumor-infiltrating lymphocytes in oesophageal squamous cell carcinoma. TCRdb analysed the PCR reads with MiXCR anew, one entry per CDR3 protein. The sample consists of 20,000 to 25,000 distinct CDR3 sequences, around 35% of them appearing once. As concerns this clonotype: This CDR3 fails to terminate in the conserved phenylalanine or tryptophan, so it likely reflects a read error. The DNA is left out, because the CDR3 cannot be placed on it with certainty; the CDR3 is given as TCRdb lists it.

Sequencing used esophageal tumor tissue. The clonotype originates from a male donor with esophageal squamous cell carcinoma.

The CDR3 region is CASSLARLVNSVQYFGN. This chain joins TRBV7-8 and TRBJ2-5; TRBD2 was called by the table and not checked on the DNA. Germline values: CDR1 SGHVS, CDR2 FQNEAQ. From its first to its last residue, the CDR3 has 17 amino acids.